This T cell receptor (beta chain) was sequenced during a study of OX40 agonist ivuxolimab in advanced cancers. From germline, CDR1 is SNHLY and CDR2 FYNNEI. This CDR3 is 16 amino acids long. Trimming shortened V by 0 bases and J by 3 bases, and 15 bases separated the two germline ends. If patients had autoimmune disease history or systemic immunosuppression, they were excluded. TCRdb's table, derived via immunoSEQ multiplex PCR, lists solely in-frame clones and lacks some. The table includes 70,000 to 85,000 clones, around 82% detected once. Here the sequenced sample was CD4+ or CD8+ T cells sorted from blood, taken in a trial of the OX40 agonist ivuxolimab. The V call is TRBV2, the J call TRBJ2-7; TRBD2 might be the D (7 bases). The TCR originated in an adult with an advanced solid tumor such as melanoma, head and neck, liver or kidney cancer. This CDR3 is CASSEAGGGGNYEQYF. CDR3 sequence (DNA): TGTGCCAGCAGTGAAGCTGGGGGCGGGGGAAACTACGAGCAGTACTTC.